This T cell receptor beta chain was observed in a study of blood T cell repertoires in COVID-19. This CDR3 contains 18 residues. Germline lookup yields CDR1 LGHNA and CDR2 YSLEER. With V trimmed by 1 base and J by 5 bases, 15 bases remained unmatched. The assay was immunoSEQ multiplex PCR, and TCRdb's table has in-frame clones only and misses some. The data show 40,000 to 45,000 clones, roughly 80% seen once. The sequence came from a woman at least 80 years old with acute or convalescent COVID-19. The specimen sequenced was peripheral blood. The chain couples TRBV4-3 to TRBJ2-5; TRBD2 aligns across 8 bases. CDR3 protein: CASSQGAGLGVSRETQYF. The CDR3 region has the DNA TGCGCCAGCAGCCAAGGGGCGGGACTAGGGGTATCCCGGGAGACCCAGTACTTC.